The 6 T cell receptor beta chains reported below all come from one sample, sequenced in a study of human T cells and chemical hapten exposure. TCRdb passed the RACE reads through MiXCR, listing each CDR3 protein once. The sample has more than 95,000 distinct CDR3 sequences, around an eighth seen once. Time point defined: patch test 1, 2 weeks after DPC sensitization. The treatment was: therapeutic diphenylcyclopropenone sensitization with weekly scalp DPC. Source: whole blood, taken in connection with sensitization to the hapten diphenylcyclopropenone (DPC). The receptors originated from a woman in her forties or fifties with alopecia areata. Some clones in this sample may be carry-over from other donors' samples.

Comments on this clonotype: One end of the junction varies from germline; a read error may be responsible. The genes are TRBV5-1 and TRBJ2-1; 13 bases are shared with TRBD2. The CDR3 spans 15 residues. The V gene's germline CDR1 is SGHRS and CDR2 YFSETQ. The CDR3 loop reads CAGSVGTSGDNEQFF. The CDR3 nucleotides read TGCGCCGGCAGCGTGGGGACTAGCGGGGACAATGAGCAGTTCTTC. Variable domain in full (rest from reference TRBV5-1 and TRBJ2-1): KAGVTQTPRYLIKTRGQQVTLSCSPISGHRSVSWYQQTPGQGLQFLFEYFSETQRNKGNFPGRFSGRQFSNSRSEMNVSTLELGDSALYLCAGSVGTSGDNEQFFGPGTRLTVL.

This chain joins TRBV3-1 and TRBJ1-2; D is ambiguous. V lost 0 bases and J lost 2, with 7 bases in between. In germline, CDR1 is LGHDT, CDR2 YNNKEL (reference sequence). The CDR3 totals 14 residues. CDR3 region: CASSQDRRNYGYTF. The CDR3 DNA is TGTGCCAGCAGCCAAGATAGGAGGAACTATGGCTACACCTTC. Filled out from reference TRBV3-1 and TRBJ1-2, the complete variable domain reads DTAVSQTPKYLVTQMGNDKSIKCEQNLGHDTMYWYKQDSKKFLKIMFSYNNKELIINETVPNRFSPKSPDKAHLNLHINSLELGDSAVYFCASSQDRRNYGYTFGSGTRLTVV.

This clonotype occurred a few times. The J gene is TRBJ2-2, the V gene TRBV10-2; possibly TRBD1 for D (6 bases). Germline V lookup: CDR1 WSHSY, CDR2 SAAADI. The CDR3 runs to 13 residues. The V and J ends lost 10 bases and 3 bases respectively, with 12 bases between them. The CDR3 protein is CATYREDTGELFF. DNA of the CDR3: TGCGCCACCTACAGGGAAGACACCGGGGAGCTGTTTTTT.

This clonotype has a handful of counts. The chain combines TRBV21-1 with TRBJ2-1; the listed D gene, TRBD2, was not tested against the DNA. TRBV21-1 is annotated as a pseudogene. The CDR3 covers 17 residues. CDR3 loop: CASSKRETGLAHTEQFF. CDR3 in DNA: TGTGCCAGCAGCAAAAGGGAGACGGGACTAGCGCACACCGAGCAGTTCTTC.

With regard to this clonotype: At one end, the junction sequence differs from germline, possibly due to a read error. The genes are TRBV7-9 and TRBJ2-7, with 10 bases aligning to TRBD2. Germline-derived CDR1 and CDR2 are SEHNR and FQNEAQ (reference sequence). This CDR3 has 14 residues. As DNA, the CDR3 is TGTGCCATCAACTACCTTAGCGGGGGGCCGCAGTGGAACTTC. It is translated as CAINYLSGGPQWNF. The full variable domain, its missing parts supplied by reference TRBV7-9 and TRBJ2-7, is DTGVSQNPRHKITKRGQNVTFRCDPISEHNRLYWYRQTLGQGPEFLTYFQNEAQLEKSRLLSDRFSAERPKGSFSTLEIQRTEQGDSAMYLCAINYLSGGPQWNFGPGTRLTVT.

This clonotype occurred a few times. J is TRBJ2-4 and V is TRBV29-1, with D perhaps matching TRBD2 (6 bases). CDR1 SQVTM and CDR2 ANQGSEA come from the germline V gene. Trimming removed 3 bases at V and 9 bases at J, with 9 bases between. CDR3 length: 11 amino acids. The CDR3 loop reads CSVEQGGIQYF. In DNA form, the CDR3 reads TGCAGCGTTGAGCAGGGAGGCATTCAGTACTTC. The full variable domain, its missing parts supplied by reference TRBV29-1 and TRBJ2-4, is SAVISQKPSRDICQRGTSLTIQCQVDSQVTMMFWYRQQPGQSLTLIATANQGSEATYESGFVIDKFPISRPNLTFSTLTVSNMSPEDSSIYLCSVEQGGIQYFGAGTRLSVL.